These 27 T cell receptor beta chains share one sample of origin, sequenced in a study of blood T cells in healthy people across ages. A second about 6 to 12 cycle PCR used barcoded and J-beta primers. MiXCR was run by TCRdb on the 5' RACE reads, yielding one entry per CDR3 protein. The top ten hold under 20% of the sample, which has about 1 million distinct CDR3 sequences, 40% to 50% seen once. The sequencing sample was made of blood. The receptors shown here come from a woman in her sixties or seventies in good health.

This chain connects TRBV29-1 to TRBJ2-1, with 7 nucleotides matching TRBD2. CDR1 and CDR2 from the germline V gene are SQVTM and ANQGSEA. This CDR3 contains 11 residues. This chain's CDR3 is CSGSGLSEQFF. The CDR3 bases are TGCAGTGGTAGCGGGTTGAGTGAGCAGTTCTTC.

The V and J genes are TRBV6-4 and TRBJ1-2, with TRBD1 as a possible D gene (6 bases). Germline V gene lookup returns CDR1 MRHNA and CDR2 SNTAGT. The CDR3 length is 17 residues. Between the trimmed V and J ends, which lost 0 bases and 0 bases, there was a span of 14 bases. CDR3 amino acids: CASSDSTRGKANYGYTF. CDR3 sequence (DNA): TGTGCCAGCAGTGACTCGACTAGGGGGAAGGCTAACTATGGCTACACCTTC.

Concerning this clonotype: Its ends do not fully match the called genes, so a read error is possible. The chain is built from TRBV5-1 and TRBJ2-3; 9 bases line up with TRBD1. From germline, CDR1 is SGHRS and CDR2 YFSETQ. This CDR3 contains 17 residues. The CDR3: CASSRGQGRSSTDTQYF. In DNA, the CDR3 is TGCGCCAGCAGCCGGGGACAGGGCCGATCTAGCACAGATACACAGTATTTT.

The chain joins TRBV6-6 to TRBJ2-3; D could derive from TRBD1 or TRBD2 (5 bases each). Trimming left V 6 bases short and J 2 bases short, with 9 bases between. There are 13 residues in the CDR3. Germline lookup yields CDR1 MNHNY and CDR2 SVGAGI (reference sequence). Here the CDR3 DNA reads TGTGCCAGCAGCTCCGGGACCACAGATACGCAGTATTTT. Encoded protein: CASSSGTTDTQYF.

This clonotype was seen a few times. This chain joins TRBV5-6 and TRBJ1-1, with D maybe TRBD1 (5 bases). The V end was cut by 1 base, the J end by 4 bases, with 17 bases between. CDR1 and CDR2 (germline): SGHDT, YYEEEE. There are 16 residues in the CDR3. Here the CDR3 reads CASSLRTTGGGTEAFF. CDR3 nucleotide sequence: TGTGCCAGCAGCTTGAGAACGACGGGGGGGGGCACTGAAGCTTTCTTT. Combining the CDR3 with reference TRBV5-6 and TRBJ1-1 gives the whole variable domain DAGVTQSPTHLIKTRGQQVTLRCSPKSGHDTVSWYQQALGQGPQFIFQYYEEEERQRGNFPDRFSGHQFPNYSSELNVNALLLGDSALYLCASSLRTTGGGTEAFFGQGTRLTVV.

V usage is TRBV4-2 and J usage is TRBJ1-2; 8 nucleotides agree with TRBD1. J lost 2 bases, V lost 3 bases, and 5 bases had no gene match. Germline V CDR1 and CDR2: LGHNA, YNFKEQ. This CDR3 is built from 15 residues. The CDR3 protein is CASSQNRDRNYGYTF. CDR3 sequence (DNA): TGTGCCAGCAGCCAGAATCGGGACAGGAACTATGGCTACACCTTC.

In its sample, this clonotype was seen a few times. The CDR3 DNA follows: TGTGCCACCAGTCATCGGGACATGGCTTACAATGAGCAGTTCTTC. Translation: CATSHRDMAYNEQFF. The gene calls are TRBV24-1 and TRBJ2-1; D may be TRBD1 (6 bases). This CDR3 comprises 15 residues. V was cut by 6 bases and J by 4 bases, with 15 bases left in between. Germline CDR1 reads KGHDR; CDR2 reads SFDVKD.

V and J are TRBV2 and TRBJ2-1; 8 bases are a match to TRBD2. The CDR3 has 16 amino acids. V dropped 6 bases and J dropped 1; count of bases not matched to a gene: 8. Germline V gives CDR1 SNHLY, CDR2 FYNNEI. The CDR3 sequence: CASSANSGTSYNEQFF. As DNA, the CDR3 is TGTGCCAGCAGCGCGAATAGCGGGACTTCCTACAATGAGCAGTTCTTC.

This chain connects TRBV10-1 to TRBJ2-1; tentatively, D is TRBD1 or TRBD2 (6 bases each). Germline CDR1 WNHNN, CDR2 SYGVQD (reference sequence). The CDR3 is 12 residues long. Trimming cost V 8 bases and J 9 bases, with 14 bases left between them. The CDR3 region is CASGKQGGEQFF. The DNA of the CDR3 is TGCGCCAGCGGGAAACAGGGAGGTGAGCAGTTCTTC.

The chain combines TRBV6-5 with TRBJ2-2; 7 nucleotides agree with TRBD1. The CDR3 spans 14 residues. Trimming cost V 2 bases and J 5 bases; bases outside gene matches: 2. Germline CDR1 reads MNHEY; CDR2 reads SVGAGI. CDR3: CASSYHRGTGELFF. The CDR3 region has the DNA TGTGCCAGCAGTTACCACAGGGGAACCGGGGAGCTGTTTTTT.

The genes are TRBV7-2 and TRBJ1-5; 7 bases are shared with TRBD1. The CDR3 has 15 residues. After removal of 5 bases from V and 6 bases from J, the junction contained 10 bases not matched to a gene. Looked up from germline, CDR1 is SGHTA and CDR2 is FQGNSA. CDR3: CASSRRGHVSQPQHF. The CDR3 DNA reads TGTGCCAGCAGCCGAAGGGGGCATGTGAGTCAGCCCCAGCATTTT.

Of note for this clonotype: The germline gene is not matched at one end of the junction; a read error may be the cause. The chain has TRBV20-1 and TRBJ1-2; 9 nucleotides align to TRBD1. The germline gives CDR1 DFQATT, CDR2 SNEGSKA (reference sequence). CDR3 size: 13 residues. The CDR3 nucleotides are TGCTGTGCCAAGGCTTCGGGACAGGGTCGTTGCACCTTC. Its translation: CCAKASGQGRCTF.

This chain uses TRBV20-1 with TRBJ1-5, with D possibly TRBD1 on 5 matching bases. This CDR3 is 12 amino acids long. Trimming pared 6 bases from V and 8 bases from J, leaving 14 bases between. CDR1 DFQATT and CDR2 SNEGSKA come from the germline V gene (reference sequence). DNA of the CDR3: TGCAGTGCCAGTCCAGGGACGAAGCCCCAGCATTTT. As protein: CSASPGTKPQHF.

The chain recombines TRBV6-5 with TRBJ1-1, with no clear D. Trimming cost V 6 bases and J 7 bases, with 15 bases left between them. This CDR3 spans 13 amino acids. Germline V gene data show CDR1 as MNHEY and CDR2 as SVGAGI. The CDR3 sequence: CASRSWHKFEAFF. Written as DNA, the CDR3 is TGTGCCAGCAGGTCCTGGCACAAGTTTGAAGCTTTCTTT.

This clonotype has a handful of counts. This chain uses TRBV12-3 or TRBV12-4 with TRBJ1-2; D gene uncertain. V lost 6 bases and J lost 1, with 3 bases in between. The CDR3 spans 11 residues. CDR3 coding DNA: TGTGCCAGCAGGGTTAACTATGGCTACACCTTC. Translation gives CASRVNYGYTF.

This clonotype was counted many times. The V call is TRBV12-3 or TRBV12-4, the J call TRBJ2-1, with unresolved D. The CDR3 has 14 residues. Trimming left V 3 bases short and J 5 bases short, with 11 bases between. CDR3 nucleotide sequence: TGTGCCAGCAGTTTTGGGTCCAACCACAATGAGCAGTTCTTC. Encoded protein: CASSFGSNHNEQFF.

Only a few counts were recorded for this clonotype. The chain uses TRBV12-5 and TRBJ2-1, with D possibly TRBD2 on 5 matching bases. The CDR3 is made up of 13 amino acids. The V gene lost 1 base and the J gene lost 8 bases, with 9 bases spanning the gap. Germline lookup yields CDR1 LGHNT and CDR2 FRNRAP. The chain's CDR3 is CASGLGLLYEQFF. The DNA for the CDR3 is TGTGCTAGTGGTTTGGGACTATTATATGAGCAGTTCTTC.

The chain uses TRBV9 and TRBJ2-3; D ambiguous. The CDR3 is 13 amino acids. V was shortened by 3 bases and J by 5 bases, with 10 bases between the two germline ends. Germline CDR1 and CDR2: SGDLS and YYNGEE. CDR3 coding DNA: TGTGCCAGCAGCGACTCGCCGGGAGATACGCAGTATTTT. Its translation: CASSDSPGDTQYF.

This clonotype was detected a few times. The rearrangement uses TRBV5-1 and TRBJ2-7, with no clear D. Gene TRBJ2-5 matches the end of the DNA better, so the J call may be wrong. The CDR3 covers 13 residues. The germline V gene has CDR1 SGHRS and CDR2 YFSETQ. The CDR3: CASSVNWEETQYF. CDR3 bases: TGCGCCAGCAGCGTGAATTGGGAAGAGACCCAGTACTTC.

The chain links TRBV4-1 to TRBJ2-1; tentatively, D is TRBD1 (5 bases). V lost 0 bases to trimming and J lost 5 bases, with 11 bases between them. Germline V gene lookup returns CDR1 MGHRA and CDR2 YSYEKL. This CDR3 spans 15 amino acids. The chain's CDR3 is CASSQDQGANNEQFF. The CDR3, as DNA: TGCGCCAGCAGCCAAGATCAAGGGGCTAACAATGAGCAGTTCTTC.

V is TRBV27 and J is TRBJ2-1; D is perhaps TRBD1 (5 bases). This CDR3 region has 16 residues. Germline loops: CDR1 MNHEY, CDR2 SMNVEV (reference sequence). Trimming left V 6 bases short and J 4 bases short, with 19 bases between. The CDR3 is CASSSKEASGYNEQFF. The CDR3 DNA follows: TGTGCCAGCAGCTCCAAAGAAGCGTCAGGGTACAATGAGCAGTTCTTC.

The V call is TRBV6-6, the J call TRBJ2-3, with D possibly being TRBD2 (6 bases). Germline CDR1 is MNHNY and CDR2 is SVGAGI (reference sequence). CDR3 length: 17 amino acids. V lost 5 bases and J 4 bases, leaving 22 bases between the germline ends. CDR3 loop: CASSLGLARSGADTQYF. The DNA of the CDR3 is TGTGCCAGCAGTCTTGGGCTAGCGAGGTCCGGCGCAGATACGCAGTATTTT.

This clonotype occurred a few times. The rearrangement links TRBV4-1 to TRBJ2-7, with 11 bases lining up with TRBD2. The CDR3 loop spans 15 amino acids. The J segment lost 6 bases and the V segment lost 0 bases, leaving 4 bases of the junction unmatched. Germline CDR1 MGHRA, CDR2 YSYEKL. The CDR3 here is CASSQDTSGSVEQYF. In nucleotides, the CDR3 is TGCGCCAGCAGCCAAGATACTAGCGGGAGTGTCGAGCAGTACTTC.

The chain has TRBV20-1 and TRBJ2-4; D possibly corresponds to TRBD1 (5 bases). The J call could be wrong; TRBJ2-5 is a better fit for the DNA end. Germline loops: CDR1 DFQATT, CDR2 SNEGSKA (reference sequence). This CDR3 region has 13 residues. CDR3 nucleotides: TGCAGTGCGTCAGGGTCGGTTGAAGAGACCCAGTACTTC. It specifies CSASGSVEETQYF.

This clonotype occurred many times. This rearrangement joins TRBV29-1 to TRBJ2-7, with D perhaps matching TRBD1 or TRBD2 (5 bases each). This CDR3 comprises 14 residues. V was cut by 4 bases and J by 0 bases, with 13 bases left in between. Germline values: CDR1 SQVTM, CDR2 ANQGSEA. In DNA form, the CDR3 reads TGCAGCGTTGCAGTGGGGGTACGCTCCTACGAGCAGTACTTC. Amino acid sequence: CSVAVGVRSYEQYF.

The V and J genes are TRBV7-2 and TRBJ2-3; D is possibly TRBD2 (5 bases). The germline CDR1 and CDR2 sequences are SGHTA and FQGNSA. This CDR3 region has 15 residues. Trimming pared 4 bases from V and 6 bases from J, leaving 17 bases between. The DNA of the CDR3 is TGTGCCAGCAGCTGGGGTGGTCGGGAAGGTGATACGCAGTATTTT. It specifies CASSWGGREGDTQYF.

There are a few counts of this clonotype. The gene calls are TRBV7-3 and TRBJ1-1, with TRBD1 matching 8 bases. The length of the CDR3 is 15 residues. Germline V gives CDR1 SGHTA, CDR2 FQGTGA. V gave up 0 bases and J gave up 2 bases; unmatched junction bases: 2. This CDR3 reads CASSLTTGGNTEAFF. CDR3 DNA sequence: TGTGCCAGCAGCTTAACAACAGGGGGAAACACTGAAGCTTTCTTT. The whole variable domain, filled in from reference TRBV7-3 and TRBJ1-1, reads GAGVSQTPSNKVTEKGKYVELRCDPISGHTALYWYRQSLGQGPEFLIYFQGTGAADDSGLPNDRFFAVRPEGSVSTLKIQRTERGDSAVYLCASSLTTGGNTEAFFGQGTRLTVV.